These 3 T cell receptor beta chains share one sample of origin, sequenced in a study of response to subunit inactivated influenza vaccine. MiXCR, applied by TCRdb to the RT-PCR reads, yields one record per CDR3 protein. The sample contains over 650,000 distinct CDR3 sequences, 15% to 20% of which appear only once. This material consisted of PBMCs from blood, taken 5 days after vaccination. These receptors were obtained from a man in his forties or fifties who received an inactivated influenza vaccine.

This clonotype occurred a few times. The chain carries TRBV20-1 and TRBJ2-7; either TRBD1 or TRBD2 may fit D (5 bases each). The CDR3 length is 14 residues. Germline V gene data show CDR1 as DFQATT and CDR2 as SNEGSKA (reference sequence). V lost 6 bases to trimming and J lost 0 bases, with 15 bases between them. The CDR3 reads CSAPRGPSSYEQYF. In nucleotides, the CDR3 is TGCAGTGCCCCGAGGGGCCCTAGCTCCTACGAGCAGTACTTC.

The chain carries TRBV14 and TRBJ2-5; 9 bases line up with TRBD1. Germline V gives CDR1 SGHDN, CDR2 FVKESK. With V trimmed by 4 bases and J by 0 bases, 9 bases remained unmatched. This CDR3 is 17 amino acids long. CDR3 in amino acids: CASSLLGQGTYQETQYF. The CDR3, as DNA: TGTGCCAGCAGCCTCCTGGGACAGGGCACGTACCAAGAGACCCAGTACTTC.

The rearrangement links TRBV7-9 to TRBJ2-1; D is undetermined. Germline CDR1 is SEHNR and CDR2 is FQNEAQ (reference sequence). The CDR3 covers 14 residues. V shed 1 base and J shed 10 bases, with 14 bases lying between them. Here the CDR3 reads CASSLGGSVYEQFF. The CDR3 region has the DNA TGTGCCAGCAGCTTAGGGGGTTCGGTGTACGAGCAGTTCTTC. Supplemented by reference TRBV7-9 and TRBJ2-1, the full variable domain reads DTGVSQNPRHKITKRGQNVTFRCDPISEHNRLYWYRQTLGQGPEFLTYFQNEAQLEKSRLLSDRFSAERPKGSFSTLEIQRTEQGDSAMYLCASSLGGSVYEQFFGPGTRLTVL.